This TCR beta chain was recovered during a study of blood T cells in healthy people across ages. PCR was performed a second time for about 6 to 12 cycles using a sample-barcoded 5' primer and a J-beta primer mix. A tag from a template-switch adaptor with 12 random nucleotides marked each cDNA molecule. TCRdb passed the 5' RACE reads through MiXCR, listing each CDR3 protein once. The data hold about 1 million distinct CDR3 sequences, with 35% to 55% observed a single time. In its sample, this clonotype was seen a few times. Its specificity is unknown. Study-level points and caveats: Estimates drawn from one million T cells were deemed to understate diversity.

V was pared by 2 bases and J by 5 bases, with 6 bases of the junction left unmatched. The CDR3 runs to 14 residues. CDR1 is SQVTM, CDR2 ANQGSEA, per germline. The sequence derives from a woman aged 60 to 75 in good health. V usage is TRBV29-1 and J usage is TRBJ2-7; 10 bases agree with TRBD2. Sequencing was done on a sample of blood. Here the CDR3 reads CSVEPSGRVNEQYF. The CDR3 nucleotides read TGCAGCGTTGAACCAAGCGGGAGGGTCAACGAGCAGTACTTC.